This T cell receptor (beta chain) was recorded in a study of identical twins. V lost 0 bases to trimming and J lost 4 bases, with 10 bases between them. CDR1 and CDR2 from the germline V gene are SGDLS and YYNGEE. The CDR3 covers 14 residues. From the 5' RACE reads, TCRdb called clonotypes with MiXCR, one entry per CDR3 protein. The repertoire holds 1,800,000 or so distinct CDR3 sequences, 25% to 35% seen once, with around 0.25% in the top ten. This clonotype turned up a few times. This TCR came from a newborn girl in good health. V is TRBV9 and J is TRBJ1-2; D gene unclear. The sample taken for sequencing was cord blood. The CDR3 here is CASSVGLSSYGYTF. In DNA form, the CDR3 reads TGTGCCAGCAGCGTAGGCCTGTCCTCCTATGGCTACACCTTC.